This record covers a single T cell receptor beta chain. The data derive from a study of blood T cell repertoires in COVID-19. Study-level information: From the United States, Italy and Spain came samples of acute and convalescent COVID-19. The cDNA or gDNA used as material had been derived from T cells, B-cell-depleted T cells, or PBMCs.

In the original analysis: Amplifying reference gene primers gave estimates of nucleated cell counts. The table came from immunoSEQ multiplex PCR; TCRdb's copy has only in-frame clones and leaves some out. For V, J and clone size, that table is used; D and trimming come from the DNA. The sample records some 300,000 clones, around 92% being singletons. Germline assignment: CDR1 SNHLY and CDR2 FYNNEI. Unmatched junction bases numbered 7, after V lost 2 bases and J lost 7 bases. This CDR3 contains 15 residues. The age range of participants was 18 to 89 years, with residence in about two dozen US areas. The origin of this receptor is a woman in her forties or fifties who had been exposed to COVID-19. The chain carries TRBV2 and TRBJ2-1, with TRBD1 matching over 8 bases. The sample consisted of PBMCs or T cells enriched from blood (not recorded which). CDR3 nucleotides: TGTGCCAGCAGTGAATCGGGACAGGCGTTGAATGAGCAGTTCTTC. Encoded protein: CASSESGQALNEQFF.